This T cell receptor beta chain was recorded in a study of T cell responses to AZD1222 COVID-19 vaccine. On the study more broadly: Pooled in the analysis were second doses at about 4 or about 12 weeks.

Study results and limitations: The donors showed a predominance of white British ancestry and of females, with possible underestimation of clonal diversity. Dominant at 160-218 and 743-854, vaccine-associated CD4 TCRs also spanned spike.

In regard to this clone: The target antigen is unknown.

The protocol was immunoSEQ multiplex PCR, while the TCRdb copy is restricted to in-frame clones and leaves out a portion. The sample has 150,000 to 200,000 clones, 80% to 95% seen once; the top ten hold 8% to 13%. Germline V gene sequence: CDR1 LGHNT, CDR2 FRNRAP. The CDR3 is made up of 14 amino acids. V was cut by 2 bases and J by 6 bases, with 13 bases left in between. The sequence came from an adult in good health. The chain uses TRBV12-5 and TRBJ2-5, with no clear D. Sequenced here: peripheral blood, sampled on day 0 of AZD1222 vaccination. In DNA form, the CDR3 reads TGTGCTAGTGGTTTGCATGGGGTAGGACAGACCCAGTACTTC. Protein product: CASGLHGVGQTQYF.